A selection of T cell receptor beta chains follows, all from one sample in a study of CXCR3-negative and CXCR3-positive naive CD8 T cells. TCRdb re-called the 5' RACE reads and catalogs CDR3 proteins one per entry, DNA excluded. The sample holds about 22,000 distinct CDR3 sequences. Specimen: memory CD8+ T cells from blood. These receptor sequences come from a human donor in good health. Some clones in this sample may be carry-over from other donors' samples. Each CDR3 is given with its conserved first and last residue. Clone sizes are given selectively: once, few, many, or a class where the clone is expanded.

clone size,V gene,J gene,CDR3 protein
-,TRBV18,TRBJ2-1,CASSPLGPLSSYNEQFF
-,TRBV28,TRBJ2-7,CASSYRGQNEQYF
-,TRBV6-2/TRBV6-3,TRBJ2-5,CASSPLKRAREETQYF
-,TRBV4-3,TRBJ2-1,CASSQAARVPTYNEQFF
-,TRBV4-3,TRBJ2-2,CASSQEVVAGHTGELFF
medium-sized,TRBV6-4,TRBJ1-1,CASSDGEGPNTEAFF
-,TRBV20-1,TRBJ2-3,CSAWGGPTDTQYF
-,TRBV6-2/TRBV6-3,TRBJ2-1,CASSYSGLHPDNEQFF
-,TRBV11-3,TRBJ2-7,CASSYGQSYEQYF
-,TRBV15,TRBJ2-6,CATSRESSGANVLTF
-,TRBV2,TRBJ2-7,CASSTSGSYEQYF
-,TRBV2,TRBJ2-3,CASSDQQGPGLDTQYF
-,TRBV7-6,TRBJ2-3,CASSLWTGPSTDTQYF
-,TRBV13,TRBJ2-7,CATQGQIYEQYF
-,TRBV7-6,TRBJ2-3,CASSLDPAGGPDTQYF
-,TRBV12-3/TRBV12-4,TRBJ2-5,CASTSSRDRRYQETQYF
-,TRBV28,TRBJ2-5,CASSAGTIGQETQYF
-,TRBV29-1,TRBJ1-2,CSVETVYGYTF
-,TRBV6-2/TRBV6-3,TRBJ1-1,CASSNPGTGLNTEAFF
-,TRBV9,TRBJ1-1,CASSVGSGTAWGTEAFF
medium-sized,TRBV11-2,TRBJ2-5,CASSRGRDAYQETQYF
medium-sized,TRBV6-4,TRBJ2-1,CASSTGTQGTYNEQFF
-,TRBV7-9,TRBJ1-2,CASSRSEGASYGYTF
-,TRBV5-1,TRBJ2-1,CASSKAGTGFYNEQFF
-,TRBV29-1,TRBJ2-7,CSVDSGSSYEQYF
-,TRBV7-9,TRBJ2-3,CASSFPGGPDTDTQYF
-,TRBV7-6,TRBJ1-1,CASSLEVAEVTEAFF
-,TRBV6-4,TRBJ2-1,CASSDSSPAGGRDEQFF
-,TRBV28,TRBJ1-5,CATNRGSNQPQHF
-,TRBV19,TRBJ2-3,CASSIGTLRTDTQYF
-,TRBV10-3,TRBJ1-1,CAIRRTGGSEAFF
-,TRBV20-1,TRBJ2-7,CSARVRADYEQYF
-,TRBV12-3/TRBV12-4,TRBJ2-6,CASSLTLGGASGANVLTF
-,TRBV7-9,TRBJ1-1,CASSSSLAGVGTEAFF
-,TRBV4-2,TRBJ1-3,CASSLPDRGSSGNTIYF
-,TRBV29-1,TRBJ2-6,CSVEGWYSGANVLTF
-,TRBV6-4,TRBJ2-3,CASSEAGGTADTQYF
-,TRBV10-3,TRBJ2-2,CAISSGQHTGELFF
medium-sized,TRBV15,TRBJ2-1,CATSIGGLDYNEQFF
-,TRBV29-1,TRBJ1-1,CSVSPWDRALGNTEAFF
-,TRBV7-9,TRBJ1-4,CASSSTGAPGKMVDEKLFF
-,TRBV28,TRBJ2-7,CASTTLAGAPGEQYF
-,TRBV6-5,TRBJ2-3,CASSKVAGGSGDTQYF
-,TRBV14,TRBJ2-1,CASSQTLADSYNEQFF
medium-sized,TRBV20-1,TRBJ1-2,CSASLGEAYGYTF
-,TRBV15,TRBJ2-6,CATSRVKSGSSGANVLTF
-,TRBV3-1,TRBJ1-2,CASSQDLDRLNYGYTF
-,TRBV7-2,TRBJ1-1,CASRVQGATEAFF
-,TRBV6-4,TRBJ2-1,CASSDGLAANEQFF
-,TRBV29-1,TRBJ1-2,CSVKDIYGYTF
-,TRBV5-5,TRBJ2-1,CASSLRQGNLEQFF